What follows are 23 T cell receptor beta chains derived from one specimen sequenced in a study of identical twins. TCRdb reanalysed the 5' RACE reads using MiXCR and keeps one entry per CDR3 protein. This table holds a few hundred thousand distinct CDR3 sequences, 9.5% to 10% found once. These data also formed part of another study, on yellow fever vaccine responses in identical twins.

Sequencing was performed on PBMCs. These receptors were obtained from a woman aged 18-29 years in good health.

The chain joins TRBV20-1 to TRBJ2-3; TRBD2 agrees at 12 bases. The CDR3 has 16 amino acids. The germline V gene encodes CDR1 DFQATT and CDR2 SNEGSKA (reference sequence). V trimming: 1 base; J trimming: 8 bases; junction bases outside the gene matches: 10. CDR3 loop: CSARAVTSGRYATQYF. The CDR3 DNA is TGCAGTGCTAGAGCTGTGACTAGCGGGAGATATGCTACGCAGTATTTT.

The gene calls are TRBV20-1 and TRBJ1-4, with 7 bases that match TRBD1. The V and J ends lost 4 bases and 4 bases, in that order; junction bases with no gene match: 12. Germline values: CDR1 DFQATT, CDR2 SNEGSKA (reference sequence). CDR3 length: 16 residues. CDR3 protein: CSAIKPQTGINEKLFF. In nucleotides, the CDR3 is TGCAGTGCTATCAAACCCCAGACAGGGATTAATGAAAAACTGTTTTTT.

This clonotype came up a few times. The chain recombines TRBV28 with TRBJ2-7, with a tentative D call TRBD1 (6 bases). From germline, CDR1 is MDHEN and CDR2 SYDVKM. V dropped 4 bases and J dropped 3 bases, with 16 bases sitting between them. The CDR3 contains 15 residues. The CDR3: CASSSPGDGDYEQYF. CDR3 sequence (DNA): TGTGCCAGCAGTTCTCCAGGGGATGGGGACTACGAGCAGTACTTC.

This clonotype was counted only a few times. This chain connects TRBV10-3 to TRBJ2-1; 9 bases map to TRBD2. Germline values: CDR1 ENHRY, CDR2 SYGVKD. CDR3 size: 16 residues. The ends lost 10 bases at V and 7 bases at J; junction bases unmatched: 17. CDR3 sequence reads: CATRTSGSTVNNEQFF. The CDR3, as DNA: TGTGCCACAAGAACTAGCGGGTCCACGGTTAATAATGAGCAGTTCTTC.

This clonotype was detected ten times or more. The chain links TRBV27 to TRBJ1-1; D is uncertain. V was cut by 8 bases and J by 0 bases, with 10 bases left in between. CDR3 size: 13 residues. Germline CDR1 is MNHEY and CDR2 is SMNVEV (reference sequence). In DNA, the CDR3 is TGTGCCAGCGCCCTTGGGATGAACACTGAAGCTTTCTTT. Protein: CASALGMNTEAFF.

This clonotype occurred many times. The rearrangement uses TRBV27 and TRBJ1-5, with D uncertain. V was pared by 0 bases and J by 3 bases, with 3 bases between. The CDR3 has 13 amino acids. Germline CDR1 MNHEY, CDR2 SMNVEV (reference sequence). The DNA for the CDR3 is TGTGCCAGCAGTTTATCTCCCAATCAGCCCCAGCATTTT. It translates to CASSLSPNQPQHF.

This clonotype was found many times. The chain couples TRBV12-3 or TRBV12-4 to TRBJ2-2; D remains unclear. This CDR3 spans 14 amino acids. V shed 5 bases and J shed 2 bases, with 9 bases lying between them. The CDR3, as DNA: TGTGCCAGCAGTCCTCCGTACAACACCGGGGAGCTGTTTTTT. Protein: CASSPPYNTGELFF.

This clonotype was picked up a small number of times. The chain is built from TRBV11-3 and TRBJ2-1; D unresolved. V was cut by 4 bases and J by 6 bases, with 10 bases left in between. This CDR3 has 13 residues. The germline V gene encodes CDR1 SGHNT and CDR2 YENEEA. The CDR3 reads CASSWSVSNEQFF. DNA for the CDR3: TGTGCCAGCAGCTGGAGTGTCAGCAATGAGCAGTTCTTC.

Concerning this clonotype itself: Germline is not matched at one junction end, which may reflect a read error. V and J are TRBV15 and TRBJ2-5; no clear D. Germline-derived CDR1 and CDR2 are LNHNV and YYDKDF (reference sequence). The CDR3 sequence is 13 residues long. CDR3 DNA sequence: TGTGCCACCAGCAGAGATCAAGACGGCCCCCCATTCTTC. As protein: CATSRDQDGPPFF.

The chain carries TRBV7-9 and TRBJ1-6; TRBD1 matches at 8 bases. The J segment lost 8 bases and the V segment lost 6 bases, leaving 6 bases of the junction unmatched. The germline gives CDR1 SEHNR, CDR2 FQNEAQ (reference sequence). CDR3 length equals 14 residues. CDR3 DNA: TGTGCCAGCAGTGGACAGGGAGATCATTCACCCCTCCACTTT. This gives the protein CASSGQGDHSPLHF.

The sample holds a few counts of this clonotype. The gene calls are TRBV5-1 and TRBJ2-3; 7 positions match TRBD2. Germline-derived CDR1 and CDR2 are SGHRS and YFSETQ. The J segment lost 2 bases and the V segment lost 5 bases, leaving 8 bases of the junction unmatched. The CDR3 covers 15 residues. CDR3 region: CASSTWDYNTDTQYF. CDR3 DNA sequence: TGCGCCAGCAGTACATGGGACTACAACACAGATACGCAGTATTTT. The full variable domain, its missing parts supplied by reference TRBV5-1 and TRBJ2-3, is KAGVTQTPRYLIKTRGQQVTLSCSPISGHRSVSWYQQTPGQGLQFLFEYFSETQRNKGNFPGRFSGRQFSNSRSEMNVSTLELGDSALYLCASSTWDYNTDTQYFGPGTRLTVL.

The chain combines TRBV15 with TRBJ2-7; the match to TRBD2 covers 8 bases. CDR3 size: 16 residues. Germline V lookup: CDR1 LNHNV, CDR2 YYDKDF (reference sequence). Germline trimming cut 5 bases from V and 4 bases from J; bases unmatched to any gene: 13. DNA of the CDR3: TGTGCCACCAGCGCCCTAGGGACGGGGGGGCCGTACGAGCAGTACTTC. Protein product: CATSALGTGGPYEQYF.

The sample holds many counts of this clonotype. The chain employs TRBV3-1 and TRBJ1-2, with D possibly being TRBD1 (6 bases). Germline V CDR1 and CDR2: LGHDT, YNNKEL (reference sequence). The CDR3 has 15 amino acids. Trimming took off 4 bases at V and 7 bases at J, with 19 bases between the two ends. The CDR3 DNA is TGTGCCAGCAGCCCCTTCGGTGAGGGGGTCGGTGGCTACACCTTC. Its protein is CASSPFGEGVGGYTF.

A few counts support this clonotype. The V and J genes are TRBV5-1 and TRBJ1-1; TRBD1 is a possible D gene (5 bases). The germline gives CDR1 SGHRS, CDR2 YFSETQ. V was trimmed by 8 bases and J by 4 bases, leaving 18 bases between them. CDR3 length: 14 residues. Here the CDR3 reads CASSVAQGRTEAFF. The CDR3 DNA is TGCGCCAGTTCGGTGGCGCAGGGTCGCACTGAAGCTTTCTTT.

There are a few counts of this clonotype. This CDR3 is CSALAGPDTQYF. The CDR3 DNA follows: TGCAGCGCCCTGGCAGGGCCAGATACGCAGTATTTT. This chain connects TRBV29-1 to TRBJ2-3; maybe TRBD1 (5 bases). V was clipped by 7 bases and J by 4 bases, with 12 bases between them. Germline V CDR1 and CDR2: SQVTM, ANQGSEA. CDR3 length: 12 amino acids.

This clonotype was seen a few times. The chain links TRBV7-9 to TRBJ2-1, with TRBD1 matching over 11 bases. The germline gives CDR1 SEHNR, CDR2 FQNEAQ (reference sequence). Germline trimming cut 10 bases from V and 7 bases from J; bases unmatched to any gene: 12. This CDR3 is 15 amino acids long. DNA for the CDR3: TGTGCCACAGGCCCCGGGACAGGGGGACAGAATGAGCAGTTCTTC. This gives the protein CATGPGTGGQNEQFF.

There are a few counts of this clonotype. The rearrangement links TRBV5-5 to TRBJ2-5, with 8 bases aligning to TRBD1. CDR1 is SGHKS and CDR2 is YYEKEE in the germline V gene (reference sequence). The CDR3 spans 17 residues. Trimming removed 3 bases from V and 5 bases from J; junction bases left unmatched: 15. The CDR3 protein is CASSSPGTGVGLETQYF. As DNA, the CDR3 is TGTGCCAGCAGCTCACCCGGGACAGGTGTGGGTCTCGAGACCCAGTACTTC.

The chain has TRBV2 and TRBJ2-3, with TRBD2 as a possible D gene (6 bases). Trimming removed 0 bases at V and 8 bases at J, with 9 bases between. The CDR3 has 13 amino acids. Per germline, CDR1 SNHLY and CDR2 FYNNEI. CDR3 DNA: TGTGCCAGCAGTGAAGCGCGCGGGGCTACGCAGTATTTT. Translated, it gives CASSEARGATQYF.

This clonotype was seen ten or more times. The V gene is TRBV5-1, the J gene TRBJ2-1; D uncertain. Germline lookup yields CDR1 SGHRS and CDR2 YFSETQ. The CDR3 extends over 15 amino acids. V shed 1 base and J shed 5 bases, with 13 bases lying between them. Here the CDR3 DNA reads TGCGCCAGCAGCTTGCCAAGGAGTGGGGACAATGAGCAGTTCTTC. Translated: CASSLPRSGDNEQFF. The whole variable domain, filled in from reference TRBV5-1 and TRBJ2-1, reads KAGVTQTPRYLIKTRGQQVTLSCSPISGHRSVSWYQQTPGQGLQFLFEYFSETQRNKGNFPGRFSGRQFSNSRSEMNVSTLELGDSALYLCASSLPRSGDNEQFFGPGTRLTVL.

The table lists this clonotype with a few counts. V and J are TRBV20-1 and TRBJ2-4; D may be TRBD1 (6 bases). The ends were cut back, 5 bases at V and 3 bases at J, with 14 bases in the middle. The CDR3 loop spans 14 amino acids. Germline-derived CDR1 and CDR2 are DFQATT and SNEGSKA (reference sequence). The CDR3 is CSAAQGGGKNIQYF. The CDR3, as DNA: TGCAGTGCTGCACAGGGTGGAGGCAAAAACATTCAGTACTTC.

V usage is TRBV7-2 and J usage is TRBJ2-4; TRBD1 matches at 7 bases. Germline V CDR1 and CDR2: SGHTA, FQGNSA. This CDR3 spans 14 amino acids. V trimming: 5 bases; J trimming: 6 bases; junction bases outside the gene matches: 7. CDR3 amino acids: CASSRDRDPNIQYF. In DNA form, the CDR3 reads TGTGCCAGCAGCCGAGACAGGGATCCAAACATTCAGTACTTC.

This clonotype has a count of ten or more. The genes are TRBV12-5 and TRBJ1-1, with TRBD1 matching 10 bases. Germline V CDR1 and CDR2: LGHNT, FRNRAP. The CDR3 runs to 15 residues. V dropped 4 bases and J dropped 1; count of bases not matched to a gene: 3. The CDR3, as DNA: TGTGCTAGTGGTTCGGGGACAGGGGCGAACACTGAAGCTTTCTTT. It is translated as CASGSGTGANTEAFF.

This clonotype was detected only a few times. The rearrangement uses TRBV7-9 and TRBJ1-5, with TRBD1 as a possible D gene (6 bases). The V end was cut by 4 bases, the J end by 3 bases, with 10 bases between. This CDR3 region has 14 residues. Germline V lookup: CDR1 SEHNR, CDR2 FQNEAQ (reference sequence). The CDR3 is CASSSGVLNQPQHF. In nucleotides, the CDR3 is TGTGCCAGCAGCTCAGGGGTTCTCAATCAGCCCCAGCATTTT.